The clone carrying this T cell receptor (beta chain) was recorded at least ten times. The sample belongs to a study of human T cells and chemical hapten exposure. A single record per CDR3 protein comes from TCRdb applying MiXCR to the RACE reads. Of some 350,000 distinct CDR3 sequences listed, 6% to 7% are singletons. Time point: patch test 2, 6 weeks after DPC sensitization. The sample's treatment: therapeutic diphenylcyclopropenone sensitization with weekly scalp DPC. V was cut by 5 bases and J by 5 bases, with 15 bases left in between. Germline V lookup: CDR1 SQVTM, CDR2 ANQGSEA. The CDR3 runs 13 residues.

Sequenced material: whole blood, taken in connection with sensitization to the hapten diphenylcyclopropenone (DPC). The sequence came from a woman aged 18-29 years with alopecia areata. Some clones in this sample may be carry-over from other donors' samples. The V gene is TRBV29-1, the J gene TRBJ1-2; D unresolved. The CDR3 DNA follows: TGCAGCGTTCCTTGGACTGGATCTTATGGCTACACCTTC. Translation gives CSVPWTGSYGYTF.